One sample yielded the 20 T cell receptor beta chains listed below, sequenced in a study of T-cell reconstitution after alpha-beta-depleted transplantation in children. Using unique molecular identifiers, the investigators prepared the TCRbeta library. MiXCR, run by TCRdb on the PCR reads, gives a single entry per CDR3 protein. The data contain roughly 180,000 distinct CDR3 sequences, 11% of them singletons. The sequencing here drew on PBMCs, taken before TCRalphabeta/CD19-depleted stem cell transplant. The receptors were gathered from a boy aged 2-9 years with acute myeloid leukemia, due to receive a stem cell transplant.

This clonotype was recorded at least ten times. The J gene is TRBJ2-3, the V gene TRBV7-2; D unresolved. Germline V gene data show CDR1 as SGHTA and CDR2 as FQGNSA. The V and J ends lost 6 bases and 0 bases respectively, with 7 bases between them. The CDR3 runs to 13 residues. The chain's CDR3 is CASSLWSTDTQYF. CDR3 bases: TGTGCCAGCAGTCTCTGGAGCACAGATACGCAGTATTTT.

Many counts were recorded for this clonotype. CDR3 DNA sequence: TGCAGTGCTCAGACAGGTAATAGCAATCAGCCCCAGCATTTT. This sequence encodes CSAQTGNSNQPQHF. This chain links TRBV20-1 with TRBJ1-5; the D gene is possibly TRBD1 (6 bases). Germline CDR1 reads DFQATT; CDR2 reads SNEGSKA (reference sequence). Trimming stripped 5 bases from V and 0 bases from J, with 11 bases between. The CDR3 is 14 residues long.

In this sample, this clonotype turned up many times. The V call is TRBV12-3 or TRBV12-4, the J call TRBJ2-1; 9 nucleotides align to TRBD1. Trimming took 6 bases from V and 7 from J; bases not matched to a gene: 10. The CDR3 runs 15 residues. The CDR3 region has the DNA TGTGCCAGCAGCGCTCGGGACAGGGTGGCGAATGAGCAGTTCTTC. Protein: CASSARDRVANEQFF.

This clonotype appeared many times. One end of the junction is discordant with germline, which a read error may explain. The V call is TRBV20-1, the J call TRBJ2-7, with a tentative D call TRBD2 (5 bases). CDR1 DFQATT and CDR2 SNEGSKA come from the germline V gene (reference sequence). The CDR3 contains 12 residues. DNA of the CDR3: TGCAGTGCCCGAGGGCCCCCTGGCGAGCATTACTTC. Amino acid sequence: CSARGPPGEHYF.

This clonotype was seen ten or more times. The V call is TRBV4-1, the J call TRBJ2-3, with D uncertain. V was trimmed by 2 bases and J by 6 bases, leaving 12 bases between them. The CDR3 is 14 residues long. Germline V CDR1 and CDR2: MGHRA, YSYEKL. CDR3: CASSQTGFGDTQYF. Here the CDR3 DNA reads TGCGCCAGCAGCCAAACTGGGTTTGGGGATACGCAGTATTTT.

This clonotype was seen many times. V usage is TRBV11-2 and J usage is TRBJ1-4; a possible D gene is TRBD1 (5 bases). Germline CDR1 reads SGHAT; CDR2 reads FQNNGV. The length of the CDR3 is 16 residues. V dropped 5 bases and J dropped 8 bases, with 21 bases sitting between them. The CDR3 sequence: CASSTQGGSLGEKLFF. The DNA of the CDR3 is TGTGCCAGCAGCACCCAGGGAGGGTCTTTGGGAGAAAAACTGTTTTTT.

This clonotype was picked up many times. The rearrangement links TRBV20-1 to TRBJ2-7; the D gene is possibly TRBD2 (6 bases). The CDR3 is 13 residues long. Germline CDR1 reads DFQATT; CDR2 reads SNEGSKA (reference sequence). Deletions cut 7 bases from V and 6 bases from J, with 19 bases between. The CDR3 here is CSGTTRNDGEQYF. CDR3 in DNA: TGCAGTGGGACGACTAGGAACGACGGCGAGCAGTACTTC.

This clonotype was observed many times. The CDR3 DNA is TGTGCCAGCCGGGACAGGGGGGGACCCGAGCAGTACTTC. Protein sequence: CASRDRGGPEQYF. The rearrangement links TRBV6-1 to TRBJ2-7; 11 bases are a match to TRBD1. The CDR3 contains 13 residues. J gave up 6 bases and V 8 bases, and 6 bases lay outside the gene matches. CDR1 and CDR2 from the germline V gene are MNHNS and SASEGT.

This clonotype was counted many times. V is TRBV5-1 and J is TRBJ2-3; 9 bases are shared with TRBD2. V lost 4 bases to trimming and J lost 2 bases; unmatched junction nucleotides: 5. Germline loops: CDR1 SGHRS, CDR2 YFSETQ. The CDR3 runs to 15 residues. This CDR3 reads CASSPLAGVTDTQYF. The CDR3 region has the DNA TGCGCCAGCAGCCCACTAGCGGGTGTCACAGATACGCAGTATTTT. Supplemented by reference TRBV5-1 and TRBJ2-3, the full variable domain reads KAGVTQTPRYLIKTRGQQVTLSCSPISGHRSVSWYQQTPGQGLQFLFEYFSETQRNKGNFPGRFSGRQFSNSRSEMNVSTLELGDSALYLCASSPLAGVTDTQYFGPGTRLTVL.

This clonotype was observed at least ten times. The genes are TRBV20-1 and TRBJ1-6; perhaps TRBD1 as D (5 bases). CDR3 length: 13 residues. Trimming took off 0 bases at V and 7 bases at J, with 7 bases between the two ends. The germline V gene encodes CDR1 DFQATT and CDR2 SNEGSKA (reference sequence). The CDR3 protein is CSARDQGNSPLHF. The CDR3, as DNA: TGCAGTGCTAGAGATCAGGGAAATTCACCCCTCCACTTT.

CDR3 in DNA: TGCAGTGCTGATAGACGAGGCACAGATACGCAGTATTTT. Protein sequence: CSADRRGTDTQYF. V usage is TRBV20-1 and J usage is TRBJ2-3, with no clear D. Germline V CDR1 and CDR2: DFQATT, SNEGSKA (reference sequence). This CDR3 has 13 amino acids. Trimming pared 5 bases from V and 1 base from J, leaving 10 bases between.

This clonotype was recorded at least ten times. The chain joins TRBV18 to TRBJ2-1, with 7 bases identical to TRBD2. Trimming cost V 0 bases and J 4 bases; bases outside gene matches: 6. This CDR3 comprises 16 residues. Germline loops: CDR1 KGHSH, CDR2 LQKENI. CDR3 sequence: CASSPPGGADYNEQFF. In DNA, the CDR3 is TGTGCCAGCTCACCACCGGGAGGGGCGGATTACAATGAGCAGTTCTTC. Variable domain in full (rest from reference TRBV18 and TRBJ2-1): NAGVMQNPRHLVRRRGQEARLRCSPMKGHSHVYWYRQLPEEGLKFMVYLQKENIIDESGMPKERFSAEFPKEGPSILRIQQVVRGDSAAYFCASSPPGGADYNEQFFGPGTRLTVL.

This clonotype was recorded at least ten times. This chain connects TRBV7-9 to TRBJ2-5; 8 bases align to TRBD2. CDR1 and CDR2 from the germline V gene are SEHNR and FQNEAQ (reference sequence). The CDR3 has 14 amino acids. V lost 10 bases and J lost 4; bases outside the gene matches: 11. The CDR3 coding sequence is TGTGCCATAACCGGGGGGGGAGTCGGAGAGACCCAGTACTTC. Translation gives CAITGGGVGETQYF.

This clonotype appeared many times. V usage is TRBV30 and J usage is TRBJ1-1, with unresolved D. The CDR3 has 14 residues. Trimming took 2 bases from V and 6 from J, leaving 16 bases between them. CDR1 is GTSNPN, CDR2 SVGIG, per germline (reference sequence). CDR3 coding DNA: TGTGCCTGGAGTTGGAGTTGGGGAGCCCCTGAAGCTTTCTTT. Encoded protein: CAWSWSWGAPEAFF.

This clonotype has ten or more counts. The chain couples TRBV5-4 to TRBJ2-1; D may be TRBD2 (6 bases). Trimming cost V 5 bases and J 1 base, with 13 bases left between them. Germline CDR1 SGHNT, CDR2 YYREEE (reference sequence). The CDR3 covers 15 residues. The CDR3 here is CASRDGSRSYNEQFF. CDR3 nucleotides: TGTGCCAGCAGGGACGGGAGTCGGTCCTACAATGAGCAGTTCTTC.

This clonotype was seen many times. The chain carries TRBV29-1 and TRBJ2-3; D call uncertain. CDR1 and CDR2 from the germline V gene are SQVTM and ANQGSEA. The V and J ends lost 7 bases and 2 bases respectively, with 7 bases between them. The CDR3 loop spans 11 amino acids. CDR3 coding DNA: TGCAGCGCCGTACCCACAGATACGCAGTATTTT. Translated, it gives CSAVPTDTQYF.

This clonotype was recorded many times. CDR3 sequence: CSVVLGADTEAFF. The CDR3 bases are TGCAGCGTTGTCTTGGGGGCGGACACTGAAGCTTTCTTT. The chain carries TRBV29-1 and TRBJ1-1; a possible D gene is TRBD1 (6 bases). With 4 bases removed from V and 3 bases from J, the gap between germline ends came to 12 bases. There are 13 residues in the CDR3. Germline V gene lookup returns CDR1 SQVTM and CDR2 ANQGSEA.

This clonotype showed up many times. CDR3 sequence reads: CSASQREWNIQYF. As DNA, the CDR3 is TGCAGTGCTAGTCAGCGGGAGTGGAACATTCAGTACTTC. The gene calls are TRBV20-1 and TRBJ2-4, with 8 bases fitting TRBD2. J gave up 7 bases and V 3 bases, and 5 bases lay outside the gene matches. The CDR3 contains 13 residues. Germline assignment: CDR1 DFQATT and CDR2 SNEGSKA (reference sequence).

This clonotype was recorded a few times. The rearrangement links TRBV5-1 to TRBJ1-2; the D is unclear. The V end was cut by 0 bases, the J end by 5 bases, with 8 bases between. Germline CDR1 and CDR2: SGHRS and YFSETQ. The CDR3 totals 13 residues. The CDR3 protein is CASSLEVTYGYTF. In DNA form, the CDR3 reads TGCGCCAGCAGCTTGGAGGTAACTTATGGCTACACCTTC.

This clonotype was found many times. V and J are TRBV28 and TRBJ1-5; D is ambiguous. V lost 11 bases to trimming and J lost 3 bases, with 11 bases between them. This CDR3 is 12 amino acids long. Germline V CDR1 and CDR2: MDHEN, SYDVKM. The CDR3 loop is CAFGESNQPQHF. CDR3 DNA: TGTGCCTTCGGGGAGTCCAATCAGCCCCAGCATTTT.